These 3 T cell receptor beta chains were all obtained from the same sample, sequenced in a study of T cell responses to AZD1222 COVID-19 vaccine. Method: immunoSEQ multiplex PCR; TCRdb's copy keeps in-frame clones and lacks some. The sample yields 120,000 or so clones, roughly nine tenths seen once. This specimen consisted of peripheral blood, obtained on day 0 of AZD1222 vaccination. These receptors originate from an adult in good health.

Written as DNA, the CDR3 is TGCGCCAGCACCCCTACCGGGACAGGTCGGTCACCCCTCCACTTT. It codes for CASTPTGTGRSPLHF. The genes are TRBV5-1 and TRBJ1-6, with 8 nucleotides matching TRBD1. Per germline, CDR1 SGHRS and CDR2 YFSETQ. Trimming took 6 bases from V and 10 from J; bases not matched to a gene: 12. The CDR3 runs to 15 residues.

CDR3 nucleotides: TGTGCCAGCAGTTACTCCCAGGGGGTGAACACTGAAGCTTTCTTT. Its translation: CASSYSQGVNTEAFF. The V gene is TRBV6-5, the J gene TRBJ1-1; 7 nucleotides agree with TRBD1. This CDR3 region has 15 residues. The germline gives CDR1 MNHEY, CDR2 SVGAGI. J was trimmed by 0 bases and V by 0 bases; bases with no gene match: 1.

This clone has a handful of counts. CDR3 sequence (DNA): TGTGCCAGTAGTATTGACAGCCCGCGGACCGGGGAGCTGTTTTTT. It specifies CASSIDSPRTGELFF. J is TRBJ2-2 and V is TRBV19; D perhaps matches TRBD1 (5 bases). Looked up from germline, CDR1 is LNHDA and CDR2 is SQIVND (reference sequence). V lost 3 bases and J 5 bases, leaving 13 bases between the germline ends. CDR3 size: 15 residues.